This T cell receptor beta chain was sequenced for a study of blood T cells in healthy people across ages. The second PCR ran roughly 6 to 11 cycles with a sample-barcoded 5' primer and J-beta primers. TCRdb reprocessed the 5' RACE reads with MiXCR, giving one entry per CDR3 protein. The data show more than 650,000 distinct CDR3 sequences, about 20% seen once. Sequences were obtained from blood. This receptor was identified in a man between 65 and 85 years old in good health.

The CDR3 DNA is TGCGCCAGCAGCCAAGATAGCCGGGGGGAAAAACTGTTTTTT. Translated, it gives CASSQDSRGEKLFF. V usage is TRBV4-1 and J usage is TRBJ1-4; perhaps TRBD1 as D (5 bases). V was trimmed by 0 bases and J by 8 bases, leaving 10 bases between them. CDR3 length: 14 amino acids. Germline lookup yields CDR1 MGHRA and CDR2 YSYEKL.